This T cell receptor beta chain is drawn from a study of blood T cell repertoires in COVID-19. About the study: Both acute and convalescent COVID-19 samples were obtained from the United States, Italy and Spain.

The CDR3 length is 16 residues. With 2 bases clipped from V and 1 base from J, the junction kept 5 bases outside the gene matches. Germline CDR1 SGDLS, CDR2 YYNGEE. Methods used by the authors: Nucleated cell number was recorded as an estimate derived from reference gene primer amplification. Measured with immunoSEQ multiplex PCR; TCRdb has only the in-frame clones, and not every one. V and J calls and clone size are copied from that table; D and trimming were computed from the DNA. The sample holds 250,000 or so clones, around 80% seen once. Sequenced input: peripheral blood. The TCR comes from a man between 60 and 75 years old with acute or convalescent COVID-19. J is TRBJ1-3 and V is TRBV9, with 8 bases identical to TRBD1. The CDR3 coding sequence is TGTGCCAGCAGCGTCTTCAGGGGGCAGTCTGGAAACACCATATATTTT. Translation gives CASSVFRGQSGNTIYF.